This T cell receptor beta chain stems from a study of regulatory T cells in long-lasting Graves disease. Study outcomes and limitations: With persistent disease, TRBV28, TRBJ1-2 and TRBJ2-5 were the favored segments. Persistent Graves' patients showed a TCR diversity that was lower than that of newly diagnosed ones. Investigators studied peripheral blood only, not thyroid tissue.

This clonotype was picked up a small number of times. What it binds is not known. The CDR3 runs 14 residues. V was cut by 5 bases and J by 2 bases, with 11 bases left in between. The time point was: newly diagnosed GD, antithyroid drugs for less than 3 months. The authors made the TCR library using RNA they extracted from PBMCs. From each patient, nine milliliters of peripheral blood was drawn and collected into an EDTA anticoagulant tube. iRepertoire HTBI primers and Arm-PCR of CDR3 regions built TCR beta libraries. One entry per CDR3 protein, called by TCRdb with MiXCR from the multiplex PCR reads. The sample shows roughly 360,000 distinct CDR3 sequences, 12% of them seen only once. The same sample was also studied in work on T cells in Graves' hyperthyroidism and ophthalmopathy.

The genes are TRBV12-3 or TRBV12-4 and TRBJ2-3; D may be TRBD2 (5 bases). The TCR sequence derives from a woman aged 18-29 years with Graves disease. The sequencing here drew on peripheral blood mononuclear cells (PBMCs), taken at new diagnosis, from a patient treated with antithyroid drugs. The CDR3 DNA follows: TGTGCCAGCAGTGTTAGCGTAACCACAGATACGCAGTATTTT. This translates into CASSVSVTTDTQYF.